The clone carrying this TCR beta chain was found a few times. At one end, the junction sequence differs from germline, possibly due to a read error. This sample is drawn from a study of preoperative IRX-2 immunotherapy in early breast cancer. The CDR3 runs 13 residues. Germline lookup yields CDR1 KGHSY and CDR2 FQNENV. Specified treatment: preoperative locoregional IRX-2 cytokine immunotherapy. Preoperative locoregional IRX-2 cytokine immunotherapy was tested in the phase Ib source study. Sequenced by immunoSEQ multiplex PCR; TCRdb stores in-frame clones only, minus some. The sample has 3,000 to 4,000 clones, around 71% seen once.

The source was tumor tissue, collected after IRX-2 immunotherapy. The V call is TRBV16, the J call TRBJ2-7, with D perhaps matching TRBD2 (6 bases). The receptor was derived from a human donor with breast cancer. This chain's CDR3 is CASSHQGDSKRDF. DNA for the CDR3: TGTGCCAGCAGCCACCAAGGGGACTCTAAACGGGACTTC.